This T cell receptor beta chain was retrieved from a study of blood T cells in healthy people across ages. Through a sample-barcoded 5' primer and a J-beta primer mix, a second PCR was run for about 6 to 11 cycles. A template-switch adaptor containing 12 random nucleotides labeled each cDNA molecule. Researchers report that each sample yielded at least 3 million CDR3-containing paired-end reads. One entry per CDR3 protein results from TCRdb running MiXCR on the 5' RACE reads. The table shows 1.5 million to 2 million distinct CDR3 sequences, with approximately 30% occurring only once. This clonotype occurred a few times. CDR1 and CDR2 from the germline V gene are DFQATT and SNEGSKA (reference sequence). V gave up 6 bases and J gave up 6 bases, with 15 bases separating them. The CDR3 totals 13 residues.

Sequencing was carried out using blood. The J gene is TRBJ1-5, the V gene TRBV20-1; perhaps TRBD1 as D (5 bases). The TCR comes from a woman aged 25 to 45 in good health. CDR3 sequence (DNA): TGCAGTGCCGGAGGCAGGGATCGTCAGCCCCAGCATTTT. Amino acids: CSAGGRDRQPQHF.